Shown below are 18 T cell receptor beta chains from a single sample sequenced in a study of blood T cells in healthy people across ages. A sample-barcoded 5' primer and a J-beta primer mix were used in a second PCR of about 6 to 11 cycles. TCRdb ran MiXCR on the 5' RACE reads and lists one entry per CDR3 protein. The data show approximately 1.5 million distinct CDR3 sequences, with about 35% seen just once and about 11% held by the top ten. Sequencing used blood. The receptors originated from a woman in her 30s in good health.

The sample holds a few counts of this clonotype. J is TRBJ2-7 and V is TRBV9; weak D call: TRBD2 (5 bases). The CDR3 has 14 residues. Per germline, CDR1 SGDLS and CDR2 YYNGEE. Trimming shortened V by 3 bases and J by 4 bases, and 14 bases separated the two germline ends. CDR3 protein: CASSAVGRGYEQYF. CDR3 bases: TGTGCCAGCAGCGCGGTGGGCAGAGGGTACGAGCAGTACTTC.

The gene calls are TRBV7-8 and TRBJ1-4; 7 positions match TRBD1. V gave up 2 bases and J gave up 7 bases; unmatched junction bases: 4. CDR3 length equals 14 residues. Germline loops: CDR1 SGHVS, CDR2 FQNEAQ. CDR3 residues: CASSLQGGSEKLFF. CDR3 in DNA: TGTGCCAGCAGCTTACAGGGGGGGAGTGAAAAACTGTTTTTT.

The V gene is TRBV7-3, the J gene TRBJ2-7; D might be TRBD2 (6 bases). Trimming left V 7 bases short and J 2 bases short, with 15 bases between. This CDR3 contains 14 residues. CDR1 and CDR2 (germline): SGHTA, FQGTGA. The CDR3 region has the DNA TGTGCCAGCAACTGGGCTAGCGACCCCTACGAGCAGTACTTC. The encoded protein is CASNWASDPYEQYF.

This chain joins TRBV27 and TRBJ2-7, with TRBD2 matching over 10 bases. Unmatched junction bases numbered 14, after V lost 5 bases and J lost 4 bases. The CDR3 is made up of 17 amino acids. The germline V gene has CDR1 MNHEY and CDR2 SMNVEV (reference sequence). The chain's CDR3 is CASSRGTSASGSYEQYF. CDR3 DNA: TGTGCCAGCAGTAGGGGAACTTCGGCTAGCGGGAGTTACGAGCAGTACTTC.

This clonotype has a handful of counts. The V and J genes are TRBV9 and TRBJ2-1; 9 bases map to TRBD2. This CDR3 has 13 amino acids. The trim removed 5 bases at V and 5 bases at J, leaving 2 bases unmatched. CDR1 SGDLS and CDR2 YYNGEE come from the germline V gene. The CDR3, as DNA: TGTGCCAGCAGTGAGCGGGGGGACAATGAGCAGTTCTTC. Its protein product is CASSERGDNEQFF.

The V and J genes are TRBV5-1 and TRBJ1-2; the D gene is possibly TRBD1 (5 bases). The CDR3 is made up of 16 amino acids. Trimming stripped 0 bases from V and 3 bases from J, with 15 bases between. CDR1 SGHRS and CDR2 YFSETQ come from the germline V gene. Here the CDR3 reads CASSLDGTPRDYGYTF. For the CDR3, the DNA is TGCGCCAGCAGCTTGGATGGGACTCCTAGGGACTATGGCTACACCTTC.

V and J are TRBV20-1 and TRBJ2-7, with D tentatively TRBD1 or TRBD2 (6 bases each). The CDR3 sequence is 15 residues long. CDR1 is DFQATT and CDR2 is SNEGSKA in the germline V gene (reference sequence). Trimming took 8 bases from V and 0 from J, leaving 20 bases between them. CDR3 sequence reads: CSCHRSGARSYEQYF. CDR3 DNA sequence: TGCAGTTGCCATAGGTCGGGGGCGCGCTCCTACGAGCAGTACTTC.

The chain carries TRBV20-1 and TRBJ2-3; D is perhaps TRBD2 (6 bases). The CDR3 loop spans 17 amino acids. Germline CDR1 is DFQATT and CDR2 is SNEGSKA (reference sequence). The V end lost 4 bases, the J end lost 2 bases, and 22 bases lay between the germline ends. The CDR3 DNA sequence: TGCAGTGCTAACCAAATAGGACTATTAGTACCCACAGATACGCAGTATTTT. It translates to CSANQIGLLVPTDTQYF.

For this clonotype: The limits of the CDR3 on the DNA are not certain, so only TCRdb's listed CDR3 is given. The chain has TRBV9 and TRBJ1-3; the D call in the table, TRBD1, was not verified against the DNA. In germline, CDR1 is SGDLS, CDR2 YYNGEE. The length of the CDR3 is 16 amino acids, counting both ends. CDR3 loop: CASSVGTGADGNTVYF.

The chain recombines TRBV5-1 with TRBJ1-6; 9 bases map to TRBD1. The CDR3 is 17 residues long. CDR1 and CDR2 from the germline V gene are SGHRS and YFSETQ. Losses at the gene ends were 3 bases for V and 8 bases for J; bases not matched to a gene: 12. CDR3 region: CASSSNYRDRADSPLHF. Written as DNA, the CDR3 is TGCGCCAGCAGCTCCAACTACCGGGACAGGGCCGATTCACCCCTCCACTTT. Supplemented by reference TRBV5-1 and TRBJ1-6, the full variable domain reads KAGVTQTPRYLIKTRGQQVTLSCSPISGHRSVSWYQQTPGQGLQFLFEYFSETQRNKGNFPGRFSGRQFSNSRSEMNVSTLELGDSALYLCASSSNYRDRADSPLHFGNGTRLTVT.

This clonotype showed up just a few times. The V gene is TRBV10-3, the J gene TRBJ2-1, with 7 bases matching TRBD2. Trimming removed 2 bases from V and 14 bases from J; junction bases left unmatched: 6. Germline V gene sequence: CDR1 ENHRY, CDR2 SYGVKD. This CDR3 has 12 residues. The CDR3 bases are TGTGCCATCAGTGAGGGGGGGGGAAGAGAGTTCTTC. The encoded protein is CAISEGGGREFF.

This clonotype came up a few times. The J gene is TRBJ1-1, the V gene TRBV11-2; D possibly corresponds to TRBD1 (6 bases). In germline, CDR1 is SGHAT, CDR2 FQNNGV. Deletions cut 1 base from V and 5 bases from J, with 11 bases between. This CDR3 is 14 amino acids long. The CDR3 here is CASSLVRGWTEAFF. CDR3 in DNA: TGTGCCAGCAGCTTAGTAAGGGGGTGGACTGAAGCTTTCTTT.

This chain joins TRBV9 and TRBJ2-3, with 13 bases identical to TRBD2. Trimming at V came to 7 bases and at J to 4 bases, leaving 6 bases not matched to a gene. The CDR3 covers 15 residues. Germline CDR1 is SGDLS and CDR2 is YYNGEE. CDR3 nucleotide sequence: TGTGCCAGCGGAACTAGCGGGAGGGCCGCAGATACGCAGTATTTT. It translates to CASGTSGRAADTQYF.

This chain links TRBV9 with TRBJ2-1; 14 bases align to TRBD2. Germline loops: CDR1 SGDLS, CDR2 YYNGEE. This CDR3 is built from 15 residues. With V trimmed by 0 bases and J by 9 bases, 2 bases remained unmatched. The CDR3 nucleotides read TGTGCCAGCAGCGTAGGGACTAGCGGGAGGAGTGAGCAGTTCTTC. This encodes CASSVGTSGRSEQFF.

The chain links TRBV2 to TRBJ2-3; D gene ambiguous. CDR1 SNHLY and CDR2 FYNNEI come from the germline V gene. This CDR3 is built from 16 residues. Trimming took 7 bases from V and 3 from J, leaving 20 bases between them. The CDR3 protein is CASTEDGTGRTDTQYF. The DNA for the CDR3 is TGTGCCAGCACCGAAGACGGTACTGGTCGAACAGATACGCAGTATTTT.

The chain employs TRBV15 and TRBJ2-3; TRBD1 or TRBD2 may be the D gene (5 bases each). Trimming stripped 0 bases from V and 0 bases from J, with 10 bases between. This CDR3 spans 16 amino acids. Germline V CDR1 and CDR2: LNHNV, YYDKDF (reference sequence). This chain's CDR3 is CATSRERGVSTDTQYF. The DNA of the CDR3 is TGTGCCACCAGCAGAGAGAGAGGGGTTAGCACAGATACGCAGTATTTT.

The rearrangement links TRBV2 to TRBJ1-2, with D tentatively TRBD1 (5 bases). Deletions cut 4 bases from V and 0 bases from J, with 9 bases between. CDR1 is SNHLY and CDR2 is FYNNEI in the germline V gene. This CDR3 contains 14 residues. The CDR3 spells CASSATVPNYGYTF. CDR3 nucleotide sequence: TGTGCCAGCAGTGCGACAGTACCTAACTATGGCTACACCTTC. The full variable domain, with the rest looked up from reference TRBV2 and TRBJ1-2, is EPEVTQTPSHQVTQMGQEVILRCVPISNHLYFYWYRQILGQKVEFLVSFYNNEISEKSEIFDDQFSVERPDGSNFTLKIRSTKLEDSAMYFCASSATVPNYGYTFGSGTRLTVV.

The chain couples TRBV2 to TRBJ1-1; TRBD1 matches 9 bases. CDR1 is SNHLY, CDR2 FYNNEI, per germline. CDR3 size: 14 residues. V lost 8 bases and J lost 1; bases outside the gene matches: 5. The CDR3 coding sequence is TGTGCCAGCTTGGAACAGGGGGCGAACACTGAAGCTTTCTTT. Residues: CASLEQGANTEAFF. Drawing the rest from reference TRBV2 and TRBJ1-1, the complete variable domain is EPEVTQTPSHQVTQMGQEVILRCVPISNHLYFYWYRQILGQKVEFLVSFYNNEISEKSEIFDDQFSVERPDGSNFTLKIRSTKLEDSAMYFCASLEQGANTEAFFGQGTRLTVV.